The T cell receptor beta chain under discussion was sequenced for a study of post-analysis software for immune sequencing data. Study-wide findings and caveats: A significant reduction in normalized Chao1 diversity was observed in multiple sclerosis patients versus controls. When patients were compared with controls, 4 or 5 TRBV segments were more frequent, TRBV5-6, TRBV5-1 and TRBV20-1 among them.

TCR beta libraries were prepared from cDNA with unique molecular identifiers. TCRdb fed the PCR reads into MiXCR, producing one record per CDR3 protein. This table holds around 400,000 distinct CDR3 sequences, less than 40% found once. CDR1 MGHRA and CDR2 YSYEKL come from the germline V gene. CDR3 length: 15 residues. V was cut by 4 bases and J by 0 bases, with 10 bases left in between. Concerning this clonotype itself: The antigen is not known.

The chain links TRBV4-1 to TRBJ1-5; D call uncertain. The sequencing input was blood. This TCR came from a girl aged 10 to 17 with multiple sclerosis. The DNA of the CDR3 is TGCGCCAGCAGCCCTGGTTGGGATAGCAATCAGCCCCAGCATTTT. It is translated as CASSPGWDSNQPQHF.